These 14 T cell receptor beta chains originate from one sample sequenced in a study of T cell repertoires in cytomegalovirus infection. TCRdb itself ran the reads through MiXCR, one entry per CDR3 protein. The sample has about 740,000 distinct CDR3 sequences; approximately 40% are singletons. The specimen was PBMCs. These receptors came from a human donor in good health (CMV status not recorded). Some clones in this sample may be carry-over from other donors' samples.

This clonotype was recorded many times. This chain uses TRBV12-3 or TRBV12-4 with TRBJ1-2; D might be TRBD1 (5 bases). The germline V and J ends were trimmed by 3 bases and 6 bases, with 11 bases remaining between them. The CDR3 contains 13 residues. The CDR3 region is CASSLGGTDGYTF. CDR3 coding DNA: TGTGCCAGCAGTTTGGGGGGTACAGATGGCTACACCTTC.

The CDR3 DNA follows: TGTGCCAGCTCACCACAACAGGGACAGCCTGATGAAAAACTGTTTTTT. Amino acid sequence: CASSPQQGQPDEKLFF. The chain has TRBV18 and TRBJ1-4; 7 nucleotides align to TRBD1. The V gene's germline CDR1 is KGHSH and CDR2 LQKENI. V lost 1 base, J lost 6 bases, and 8 bases stayed unmatched. CDR3 length equals 16 residues.

This clonotype has only a few counts. The CDR3 DNA sequence: TGCAGTGCTAGAGACCCTGGGACTAGCGCCGGGAATGAGCAGTTCTTC. Translated: CSARDPGTSAGNEQFF. The V call is TRBV20-1, the J call TRBJ2-1; 10 nucleotides match TRBD2. Germline CDR1 DFQATT, CDR2 SNEGSKA (reference sequence). V shed 0 bases, J shed 7 bases, and the junction held 9 bases outside the gene matches. The CDR3 extends over 16 amino acids.

This rearrangement joins TRBV28 to TRBJ2-2; tentative D call: TRBD1 (6 bases). Trimming took 3 bases from V and 4 from J, leaving 12 bases between them. Germline V lookup: CDR1 MDHEN, CDR2 SYDVKM. The CDR3 sequence is 15 residues long. The CDR3 region is CASSFWTEITGELFF. The CDR3 nucleotides are TGTGCCAGCAGTTTCTGGACAGAGATCACCGGGGAGCTGTTTTTT.

This clonotype has more than one count but fewer than ten. The genes are TRBV27 and TRBJ2-6, with D possibly TRBD1 on 5 matching bases. CDR3 length equals 15 residues. Germline lookup yields CDR1 MNHEY and CDR2 SMNVEV (reference sequence). V was clipped by 1 base and J by 6 bases, with 10 bases between them. CDR3 DNA sequence: TGTGCCAGCAGTTTATGGGGTGGACAGGCCAACGTCCTGACTTTC. This translates into CASSLWGGQANVLTF.

This clonotype was observed a few times. This rearrangement joins TRBV25-1 to TRBJ2-5; a weak D match, TRBD2 (6 bases). Trimming pared 8 bases from V and 4 bases from J, leaving 20 bases between. The CDR3 extends over 15 amino acids. The germline CDR1 and CDR2 sequences are MGHDK and SYGVNS. Written as DNA, the CDR3 is TGTGCCAGCGGGAGCGCGGGACGGAGAATAGAGACCCAGTACTTC. Protein sequence: CASGSAGRRIETQYF.

The chain employs TRBV7-8 and TRBJ2-7; TRBD2 is a possible D gene (6 bases). Looked up from germline, CDR1 is SGHVS and CDR2 is FQNEAQ. CDR3 length: 14 amino acids. V lost 2 bases, J lost 6 bases, and 14 bases lay in between. CDR3 in amino acids: CASSLYGGSLEQYF. CDR3 sequence (DNA): TGTGCCAGCAGCTTATATGGGGGGAGCCTCGAGCAGTACTTC.

This clonotype was seen once. This rearrangement joins TRBV10-3 to TRBJ1-1; 8 bases map to TRBD1. CDR3 length: 13 residues. Per the germline V gene, CDR1 is ENHRY and CDR2 is SYGVKD. J was trimmed by 3 bases and V by 6 bases; bases with no gene match: 3. CDR3 in DNA: TGTGCCATCAGCCCGGACAGGGACACTGAAGCTTTCTTT. Its protein is CAISPDRDTEAFF.

V is TRBV20-1 and J is TRBJ2-6, with TRBD2 matching over 7 bases. With V trimmed by 1 base and J by 9 bases, 12 bases remained unmatched. This CDR3 region has 16 residues. Germline V CDR1 and CDR2: DFQATT, SNEGSKA (reference sequence). The DNA for the CDR3 is TGCAGTGCTAGAGGTTTCAGGGAGGGGAGTGGCAACGTCCTGACTTTC. Encoded protein: CSARGFREGSGNVLTF.

This rearrangement joins TRBV28 to TRBJ1-2; 9 bases line up with TRBD1. CDR1 is MDHEN, CDR2 SYDVKM, per germline. This CDR3 is 16 amino acids long. V was pared by 5 bases and J by 4 bases, with 11 bases of the junction left unmatched. The CDR3 DNA is TGTGCCAGCAGTCCCGCTTACCGGACAGGGGTCTATGGCTACACCTTC. This sequence encodes CASSPAYRTGVYGYTF.

The V and J genes are TRBV7-8 and TRBJ2-5, with a possible D match to TRBD2 (6 bases). Germline CDR1 reads SGHVS; CDR2 reads FQNEAQ. The V gene lost 5 bases and the J gene lost 5 bases, with 18 bases spanning the gap. The CDR3 totals 15 residues. DNA of the CDR3: TGTGCCAGCAGCCTAGGACTACCGCTCCGGGAGACCCAGTACTTC. Protein sequence: CASSLGLPLRETQYF. The complete variable domain, with remaining parts taken from reference TRBV7-8 and TRBJ2-5, reads GAGVSQSPRYKVAKRGQDVALRCDPISGHVSLFWYQQALGQGPEFLTYFQNEAQLDKSGLPSDRFFAERPEGSVSTLKIQRTQQEDSAVYLCASSLGLPLRETQYFGPGTRLLVL.

There are a few counts of this clonotype. This chain joins TRBV7-2 and TRBJ2-3, with 11 positions matching TRBD2. This CDR3 region has 17 residues. Germline V gene sequence: CDR1 SGHTA, CDR2 FQGNSA. V dropped 4 bases and J dropped 6; count of bases not matched to a gene: 12. Here the CDR3 reads CASSSSGRSLGFDTQYF. DNA of the CDR3: TGTGCCAGCAGCTCTAGCGGGAGGTCCCTAGGGTTCGATACGCAGTATTTT.

This clonotype has only a few counts. This chain joins TRBV7-8 and TRBJ1-4; no reliable D call. The CDR3 is 13 residues long. Trimming removed 1 base from V and 12 bases from J, with 12 bases in between. Germline V CDR1 and CDR2: SGHVS, FQNEAQ. The DNA of the CDR3 is TGTGCCAGCAGCTTAGAATCCGGAAGGGAACTGTTTTTT. Its protein product is CASSLESGRELFF.

A few counts support this clonotype. This chain links TRBV20-1 with TRBJ1-1, with D unclear. Looked up from germline, CDR1 is DFQATT and CDR2 is SNEGSKA (reference sequence). Trimming cost V 2 bases and J 6 bases, with 7 bases left between them. This CDR3 is 11 amino acids long. This chain's CDR3 is CSARLVSEAFF. CDR3 DNA: TGCAGTGCTAGACTCGTATCTGAAGCTTTCTTT.